Listed below are T cell receptor beta chains from one sample, sequenced in a study of T cells in Graves' hyperthyroidism and ophthalmopathy. In TCRdb, the multiplex PCR reads were re-called with MiXCR into one record per CDR3 protein. Of under 800,000 distinct CDR3 sequences in the sample, 12% to 15% were seen once. Sequencing was done on a sample of blood. The receptors were gathered from a woman aged 18 to 35 with Graves' hyperthyroidism. CDR3s include the opening cysteine and the closing phenylalanine or tryptophan. D genes are given only for firm matches. Rows give clone size only sometimes, using once, few, many, or a class for an expanded clone.

TRBV27	many	TRBJ2-7	13	.	TGTGCCAGCAGGAGGGACCTAAGCTACGAGCAGTACTTC	CASRRDLSYEQYF
TRBV6-5	many	TRBJ2-5	16	.	TGTGCCAGCAGTTACTCGGGACTCGTGTACCAAGAGACCCAGTACTTC	CASSYSGLVYQETQYF
TRBV10-3	.	TRBJ2-1	12	.	TGTGCCATCAGTGAGACATTCAATGAGCAGTTCTTC	CAISETFNEQFF
TRBV28	many	TRBJ1-5	16	.	TGTGCCAGCAGTTTTCAAGGAGGCAGAAGCAATCAGCCCCAGCATTTT	CASSFQGGRSNQPQHF
TRBV24-1	.	TRBJ1-4	16	.	TGTGCCACCAGTCCGGGACGGATAGCAACTAATGAAAAACTGTTTTTT	CATSPGRIATNEKLFF
TRBV11-2	.	TRBJ2-1	15	TRBD2	TGTGCCAGCAGCTTAGATCCCGGACTAGTCAATGAGCAGTTCTTC	CASSLDPGLVNEQFF
TRBV3-1	few	TRBJ1-1	14	.	TGTGCCAGCTCCAAGGGGGGGGTTGTCACTGAAGCTTTCTTT	CASSKGGVVTEAFF
TRBV7-9	.	TRBJ1-2	11	.	TGTGCCAGCAGCCGCACCGATGGCTACACCTTC	CASSRTDGYTF
TRBV3-1	many	TRBJ2-1	17	.	TGTGCCAGCAGCCAAGAAGAGAGGGCTAGTAGACACAATGAGCAGTTCTTC	CASSQEERASRHNEQFF
TRBV20-1	many	TRBJ2-1	12	.	TGCAGTGCCAGGGGGGCAGGGAATGAGCAGTTCTTC	CSARGAGNEQFF
TRBV6-1	.	TRBJ1-5	15	.	TGTGCCAGCAGTGAACTTACAGGAGGATCCCAGCCCCAGCATTTT	CASSELTGGSQPQHF
TRBV14	.	TRBJ2-7	15	.	TGTGCCAGCAGCCAAAGTAGGCGGGGACCCTACGAGCAGTACTTC	CASSQSRRGPYEQYF
TRBV12-3/TRBV12-4	many	TRBJ1-1	12	.	TGTGCCAGCAGTCGGCAGTGGGGTGAAGCTTTCTTT	CASSRQWGEAFF
TRBV2	many	TRBJ1-5	14	TRBD1	TGTGCCAGCAGCGTTACAGGGGGCAATCAGCCCCAGCATTTT	CASSVTGGNQPQHF
TRBV4-1	few	TRBJ1-1	14	.	TGCGCCAGCAGCCAACCAATTTTGTCCACTGAAGCTTTCTTT	CASSQPILSTEAFF
TRBV5-1	.	TRBJ2-7	14	.	TGCGCCAGCAGCTTGGTCACGGGGGCAGCCGAGCAGTACTTC	CASSLVTGAAEQYF
TRBV4-1	many	TRBJ1-5	15	.	TGCGCCAGCAGCCAAGATCCATTCGGCAATCAGCCCCAGCATTTT	CASSQDPFGNQPQHF
TRBV28	many	TRBJ1-3	15	TRBD1	TGTGCCAGCAGGACCGGACAGGTTCGCGGAAACACCATATATTTT	CASRTGQVRGNTIYF
TRBV20-1	many	TRBJ2-3	14	TRBD2	TGCAGTGCTAGGGACCTAGCGGGAGCAGATACGCAGTATTTT	CSARDLAGADTQYF
TRBV19	.	TRBJ1-1	14	.	TGTGCCAGTAGTATCGGATCCGCGAACACTGAAGCTTTCTTT	CASSIGSANTEAFF
TRBV19	.	TRBJ1-4	14	.	TGTGCCAGTAGGAAGAGGACAACTAATGAAAAACTGTTTTTT	CASRKRTTNEKLFF
TRBV3-1	many	TRBJ2-1	15	TRBD2	TGTGCCAGCAGCTTTCGACTAGCGGGAGCGGATGAGCAGTTCTTC	CASSFRLAGADEQFF
TRBV27	.	TRBJ2-5	16	TRBD2	TGTGCCAGCAGTTCCCCTCAGCGGGAGGGCCGGGAGACCCAGTACTTC	CASSSPQREGRETQYF
TRBV18	many	TRBJ1-6	13	.	TGTGCCAGCTCACCGGGGGTAAATTCACCCCTCCACTTT	CASSPGVNSPLHF
TRBV11-2	many	TRBJ2-2	12	.	TGTGCCAGCAGCTCTCGAGGATGGGAGCTGTTTTTT	CASSSRGWELFF
TRBV7-9	many	TRBJ2-7	15	.	TGTGCCAGCAGCCTACCACAGGGCGCGGGACACGAGCAGTACTTC	CASSLPQGAGHEQYF
TRBV12-3/TRBV12-4	many	TRBJ1-2	11	TRBD1	TGTGCCAGCAGTACAGGGGGAGGCTACACCTTC	CASSTGGGYTF
TRBV5-1	many	TRBJ2-3	16	TRBD1	TGCGCCAGCAGCCCAAGGACAGGGGGAGGCACAGATACGCAGTATTTT	CASSPRTGGGTDTQYF
TRBV18	many	TRBJ1-4	13	.	TGTGCCAGCTCACCAAGGCTAGGGGAAAAACTGTTTTTT	CASSPRLGEKLFF
TRBV10-1	few	TRBJ2-6	20	.	TGCGCCAGCAGTGAGGGGAGGTGCGGCAGGCGGCTCTCTGGGGCCAACGTCCTGACTTTC	CASSEGRCGRRLSGANVLTF
TRBV19	many	TRBJ2-1	15	TRBD2	TGTGCCAGTAGTATCGGACTAGCGGTCTACAATGAGCAGTTCTTC	CASSIGLAVYNEQFF
TRBV5-1	.	TRBJ2-4	15	.	TGCGCCAGCAGCTTGGGAGGGACAGCCAAAAACATTCAGTACTTC	CASSLGGTAKNIQYF
TRBV28	many	TRBJ2-7	21	TRBD2	TGTGCCAGCAGACCCGGGACTAGCGGGAGGGTCTACCCCGGGCCCCTTTGGGAGCAGTACTTC	CASRPGTSGRVYPGPLWEQYF
TRBV6-5	few	TRBJ1-5	15	.	TGTGCCAGCAGTTACAGGCAGTATAGCAATCAGCCCCAGCATTTT	CASSYRQYSNQPQHF
TRBV3-1	many	TRBJ2-7	15	TRBD1	TGTGCCAGCAGCCAAGTAAGGACAGGGGGCCACGAGCAGTACTTC	CASSQVRTGGHEQYF
TRBV4-3	.	TRBJ2-7	13	.	TGCGCCAGCAGCCAAGTTATAGGTTACGAGCAGTACTTC	CASSQVIGYEQYF
TRBV7-9	.	TRBJ1-1	16	TRBD1	TGTGCCAGCAGCTTGTCAGGGGGGGGAATGAACACTGAAGCTTTCTTT	CASSLSGGGMNTEAFF
TRBV28	many	TRBJ2-6	13	.	TGTGCCAGCAGTCTTCGGGGGGCCAACGTCCTGACTTTC	CASSLRGANVLTF
TRBV13	many	TRBJ1-1	15	.	TGTGCCAGCAGCTTAGCGTTGGACTACGGGACTGAAGCTTTCTTT	CASSLALDYGTEAFF
TRBV20-1	few	TRBJ2-2	16	TRBD2	TGCAGTGCCCCGAAGCTAGCGGGAGTTGACACCGGGGAGCTGTTTTTT	CSAPKLAGVDTGELFF
TRBV7-6	few	TRBJ2-7	14	.	TGTGCCAGCAGCTTAGGAACACTAGGGGACGAGCAGTACTTC	CASSLGTLGDEQYF
TRBV4-1	many	TRBJ2-5	15	TRBD2	TGCGCCAGCAGCCAAGAGACTAGCGGCCAGGGGACCCAGTACTTC	CASSQETSGQGTQYF